A selection of T cell receptor beta chains follows, all from one sample in a study of blood T cell repertoires in COVID-19. Here immunoSEQ multiplex PCR was the method, and the copy in TCRdb shows in-frame clones only, minus some. The repertoire holds about 160,000 clones, with roughly nine tenths as singletons. The sequencing input was peripheral blood. These receptors were collected from a woman in her 70s with acute or convalescent COVID-19. Both conserved end residues are part of each CDR3. D genes are given only for firm matches. Clone size, where shown, is once, few, many, or a class for clones that have expanded.

V	size	J	D	CDR3	DNA
TRBV4-1	-	TRBJ1-1	-	CASSPGGKTVATEAFF	TGCGCCAGCAGCCCAGGAGGAAAAACAGTGGCCACTGAAGCTTTCTTT
TRBV12-3/TRBV12-4	-	TRBJ2-1	-	CASSPVGGEQFF	TGTGCCAGTAGCCCCGTTGGTGGTGAGCAGTTCTTC
TRBV24-1	-	TRBJ1-5	TRBD1	CATSDRTGYQPQHF	TGTGCCACCAGTGATAGGACAGGGTATCAGCCCCAGCATTTT
TRBV7-3	-	TRBJ2-1	TRBD2	CASSLLAGATYNEQFF	TGTGCCAGCAGCTTATTAGCGGGAGCGACCTACAATGAGCAGTTCTTC
TRBV2	-	TRBJ2-3	-	CASTGDDNTDTQYF	TGTGCCAGCACGGGGGACGATAACACAGATACGCAGTATTTT
TRBV4-2	-	TRBJ2-2	TRBD2	CASSSASGGNTGELFF	TGTGCCAGCAGCTCTGCTAGCGGGGGGAACACCGGGGAGCTGTTTTTT
TRBV6-2/TRBV6-3	once	TRBJ1-5	-	CASSSGQPQHF	TGTGCCAGCAGTTCCGGTCAGCCCCAGCATTTT
TRBV7-2	-	TRBJ2-2	TRBD2	CASSSPRLAGDASGELFF	TGTGCCAGCAGCTCCCCGAGACTAGCGGGAGATGCGTCCGGGGAGCTGTTTTTT
TRBV30	-	TRBJ2-5	-	CAWRRGSIKETQYF	TGTGCCTGGAGGAGGGGGAGCATTAAAGAGACCCAGTACTTC
TRBV7-9	-	TRBJ2-1	TRBD1	CASSLDRGILNEQFF	TGTGCCAGCAGCTTAGACAGGGGGATTCTGAATGAGCAGTTCTTC
TRBV18	-	TRBJ1-3	-	CASSPTVPGNTIYF	TGTGCCAGCTCACCAACAGTCCCTGGAAACACCATATATTTT
TRBV5-1	-	TRBJ1-1	-	CASSFSAGNTEAFF	TGCGCCAGCAGCTTCTCTGCAGGTAACACTGAAGCTTTCTTT
TRBV19	few	TRBJ2-5	-	CASSTLETQYF	TGTGCCAGTAGCACTCTTGAGACCCAGTACTTC
TRBV3-1/TRBV3-2	-	TRBJ1-6	-	CASSQESSYNSPLHF	TGTGCCAGCAGCCAAGAGAGCTCCTATAATTCACCCCTCCACTTT
TRBV20-1	once	TRBJ2-1	-	CSASNRVRSYNEQFF	TGCAGTGCTAGTAATCGGGTTCGCTCCTACAATGAGCAGTTCTTC
TRBV5-1	-	TRBJ1-2	TRBD1	CASSLMTGNGYTF	TGCGCCAGCAGCTTAATGACAGGGAATGGCTACACCTTC
TRBV10-1	-	TRBJ2-7	TRBD1	CASSESSDRAYEQYF	TGCGCCAGCAGTGAGTCCAGCGACAGGGCCTACGAGCAGTACTTC
TRBV5-1	-	TRBJ2-7	-	CASSPTGKHPYEQYF	TGCGCCAGCAGCCCGACCGGGAAGCATCCCTACGAGCAGTACTTC
TRBV7-2	-	TRBJ1-1	-	CASSFAGTPVEAFF	TGTGCCAGCAGCTTTGCCGGGACACCAGTTGAAGCTTTCTTT
TRBV7-8	-	TRBJ2-2	-	CASSSYQGRGGELFF	TGTGCCAGCAGCTCATACCAGGGAAGGGGCGGGGAGCTGTTTTTT
TRBV6-2/TRBV6-3	-	TRBJ2-3	TRBD2	CASSSPAGGTDTQYF	TGTGCCAGCAGTTCCCCAGCGGGGGGCACAGATACGCAGTATTTT
TRBV18	-	TRBJ2-2	TRBD1	CASSPRPDRGTGELFF	TGTGCCAGCTCACCACGACCTGACAGGGGCACCGGGGAGCTGTTTTTT
TRBV9	-	TRBJ2-1	-	CASSPTAGGDEQFF	TGTGCCAGCAGCCCTACAGCGGGTGGAGATGAGCAGTTCTTC
TRBV12-1	-	TRBJ2-5	-	CASSFQGLAGGHQETQYF	TGTGCCAGCAGCTTCCAGGGACTAGCGGGGGGACATCAAGAGACCCAGTACTTC
TRBV4-2	-	TRBJ2-6	-	CASSRGSGANVLTF	TGTGCCAGCAGCAGGGGATCTGGGGCCAACGTCCTGACTTTC
TRBV27	-	TRBJ2-7	TRBD1	CASSFAGGSYEQYF	TGTGCCAGCAGTTTTGCAGGGGGCTCCTACGAGCAGTACTTC
TRBV2	-	TRBJ1-4	TRBD1	CASNPGQGRNEKLFF	TGTGCCAGCAATCCCGGACAGGGCCGGAATGAAAAACTGTTTTTT
TRBV19	-	TRBJ1-5	TRBD1	CASSLGQGVFQPQHF	TGTGCCAGTAGTCTTGGACAGGGGGTGTTTCAGCCCCAGCATTTT
TRBV6-5	-	TRBJ2-5	-	CASSYSGVETQYF	TGTGCCAGCAGTTACTCAGGGGTAGAGACCCAGTACTTC
TRBV11-2	-	TRBJ2-7	-	CASSLRQGYSYEQYF	TGTGCCAGCAGCTTAAGGCAGGGATACTCCTACGAGCAGTACTTC
TRBV7-9	-	TRBJ2-5	TRBD2	CASSSVAGAETQYF	TGTGCCAGCAGTAGCGTAGCGGGAGCAGAGACCCAGTACTTC
TRBV5-1	-	TRBJ1-4	TRBD1	CASSLVGTGAFRNEKLFF	TGCGCCAGCAGCTTGGTAGGGACAGGGGCTTTTAGGAATGAAAAACTGTTTTTT
TRBV10-3	few	TRBJ1-2	-	CAISEGGDNYGYTF	TGTGCCATCAGTGAAGGGGGGGACAACTATGGCTACACCTTC
TRBV3-1/TRBV3-2	-	TRBJ1-2	-	CASSQIMGDGYTF	TGTGCCAGCAGCCAGATCATGGGAGATGGCTACACCTTC
TRBV29-1	-	TRBJ2-3	-	CSVPRSGTSTDTQYF	TGCAGCGTCCCCCGTAGCGGTACTAGCACAGATACGCAGTATTTT
TRBV10-3	once	TRBJ1-5	-	CAISRDNNQPQHF	TGTGCCATCAGCCGGGACAACAATCAGCCCCAGCATTTT
TRBV5-1	once	TRBJ2-4	-	CASSVEGLNIQYF	TGCGCCAGCTCTGTCGAGGGATTAAACATTCAGTACTTC
TRBV6-2/TRBV6-3	-	TRBJ2-6	TRBD1	CASSSPGQSGANVLTF	TGTGCCAGCAGTTCCCCGGGACAGTCTGGGGCCAACGTCCTGACTTTC
TRBV2	-	TRBJ1-6	-	CASRLRTGNSPLHF	TGTGCCAGCAGGTTAAGAACGGGTAATTCACCCCTCCACTTT
TRBV28	-	TRBJ1-4	-	CASSLSGQGGEKLFF	TGTGCCAGCAGTTTGAGCGGGCAGGGAGGTGAAAAACTGTTTTTT
TRBV6-2/TRBV6-3	-	TRBJ1-1	-	CASSKTALTEAFF	TGTGCCAGCAGTAAGACAGCCTTGACTGAAGCTTTCTTT
TRBV4-2	-	TRBJ1-5	-	CASSHPGDSNQPQHF	TGTGCCAGCAGCCACCCAGGGGATAGCAATCAGCCCCAGCATTTT
TRBV19	few	TRBJ1-3	-	CASSISFIFSGNTIYF	TGTGCCAGTAGTATATCATTCATTTTCTCTGGAAACACCATATATTTT
TRBV6-5	-	TRBJ1-4	TRBD1	CASSYSSQGGREKLFF	TGTGCCAGCAGTTACTCGTCCCAGGGGGGACGTGAAAAACTGTTTTTT
TRBV6-5	-	TRBJ2-7	-	CASTPGGSGYEQYF	TGTGCCAGCACCCCCGGGGGTAGCGGTTACGAGCAGTACTTC
TRBV30	-	TRBJ1-2	-	CASRRGTNYGYTF	TGTGCCTCGAGGAGGGGGACCAACTATGGCTACACCTTC
TRBV5-8	-	TRBJ2-5	-	CASSLQAQYF	TGTGCCAGCAGCTTGCAGGCCCAGTACTTC
TRBV7-2	-	TRBJ1-2	-	CASSLQTKGVYGYTF	TGTGCCAGCAGCTTACAGACTAAAGGTGTCTACGGCTACACCTTC
TRBV4-3	-	TRBJ2-1	TRBD1	CASSKTGAGNEQFF	TGCGCCAGCAGCAAGACAGGGGCCGGCAATGAGCAGTTCTTC
TRBV27	-	TRBJ1-2	TRBD1	CASSTRQGAFGGYTF	TGTGCCAGCAGTACCCGACAGGGGGCGTTTGGTGGCTACACCTTC
TRBV5-1	few	TRBJ1-4	-	CASSPDGISNEKLFF	TGCGCCAGCAGCCCGGACGGGATAAGTAATGAAAAACTGTTTTTT
TRBV14	-	TRBJ2-3	-	CASSRVSSTDTQYF	TGTGCCAGCAGCCGTGTGTCTAGCACAGATACGCAGTATTTT
TRBV18	-	TRBJ2-1	TRBD1	CASSPASGGGGSNEQFF	TGTGCCAGCTCACCAGCGTCAGGGGGCGGAGGTAGCAATGAGCAGTTCTTC
TRBV7-2	-	TRBJ2-3	TRBD2	CASSPRKAGGTDTQYF	TGTGCCAGCAGCCCGCGAAAGGCGGGAGGCACAGATACGCAGTATTTT
TRBV6-5	-	TRBJ1-1	TRBD1	CATRGQLNTEAFF	TGTGCCACCAGGGGACAGTTGAACACTGAAGCTTTCTTT
TRBV7-2	-	TRBJ2-5	TRBD2	CASSSRESGGAWETQYF	TGTGCCAGCAGCTCTCGGGAGAGCGGGGGGGCGTGGGAGACCCAGTACTTC